The next 10 T cell receptor beta chains were all read from a single sample in a study of T cells in Graves' hyperthyroidism and ophthalmopathy. From RNA transcripts, TCR beta CDR3 regions were amplified. The HTBI primer set was used in a first-round RT-PCR of the TCR CDR3. MiXCR, run by TCRdb on the multiplex PCR reads, gives a single entry per CDR3 protein. This sample has fewer than 350,000 distinct CDR3 sequences, with less than 20% found just once. Material for sequencing was blood. The receptors shown here come from a woman aged 40 to 49 with Graves' ophthalmopathy.

This clonotype came up many times. This chain joins TRBV28 and TRBJ1-2; no clear D gene. The CDR3 consists of 12 residues. Germline loops: CDR1 MDHEN, CDR2 SYDVKM. The V end was cut by 2 bases, the J end by 6 bases, with 7 bases between. CDR3 amino acids: CASSLRLDGYTF. CDR3 in DNA: TGTGCCAGCAGTTTAAGGCTCGATGGCTACACCTTC.

Only a few counts were recorded for this clonotype. The genes are TRBV6-1 and TRBJ1-5; D might be TRBD1 (6 bases). The V and J ends lost 8 bases and 11 bases respectively, with 19 bases between them. Germline V gene sequence: CDR1 MNHNS, CDR2 SASEGT. This CDR3 region has 13 residues. The CDR3 spells CASGTGPWGTQHF. The CDR3 DNA is TGTGCCAGCGGAACAGGGCCCTGGGGTACCCAGCATTTT.

This clonotype was observed at least ten times. The chain carries TRBV12-3 or TRBV12-4 and TRBJ1-1; TRBD1 is a possible D gene (6 bases). This CDR3 is built from 12 residues. The ends were cut back, 5 bases at V and 10 bases at J, with 14 bases in the middle. DNA for the CDR3: TGTGCCAGCAGTGATACAGGGAGGAGAGCTTTCTTT. Translation: CASSDTGRRAFF.

This clonotype has a count of ten or more. This CDR3 reads CASSLSADRDHGYTF. As DNA, the CDR3 is TGTGCCAGCAGTTTATCCGCCGACAGGGATCATGGCTACACCTTC. The genes are TRBV28 and TRBJ1-2; 7 nucleotides align to TRBD1. CDR3 size: 15 residues. Germline CDR1 MDHEN, CDR2 SYDVKM. V dropped 1 base and J dropped 6; count of bases not matched to a gene: 8.

This clonotype was seen many times. This chain links TRBV5-6 with TRBJ1-5, with TRBD1 matching 8 bases. Germline loops: CDR1 SGHDT, CDR2 YYEEEE. The CDR3 loop spans 15 amino acids. V shed 4 bases and J 6 bases; nucleotides not matched to a gene: 9. The CDR3 reads CASSQSPGGLQPQHF. CDR3 bases: TGTGCCAGCAGCCAATCTCCAGGGGGCCTTCAGCCCCAGCATTTT. Combining the CDR3 with reference TRBV5-6 and TRBJ1-5 gives the whole variable domain DAGVTQSPTHLIKTRGQQVTLRCSPKSGHDTVSWYQQALGQGPQFIFQYYEEEERQRGNFPDRFSGHQFPNYSSELNVNALLLGDSALYLCASSQSPGGLQPQHFGDGTRLSIL.

This clonotype was counted at least ten times. The chain joins TRBV12-3 or TRBV12-4 to TRBJ2-5, with D possibly matching TRBD2 (5 bases). V lost 3 bases and J lost 5, with 13 bases in between. CDR3 size: 14 residues. CDR3 loop: CASSFRAGVETQYF. CDR3 nucleotides: TGTGCCAGCAGTTTTCGCGCGGGCGTGGAGACCCAGTACTTC.

This clonotype came up many times. This rearrangement joins TRBV28 to TRBJ1-6; the match to TRBD1 covers 9 bases. Germline V lookup: CDR1 MDHEN, CDR2 SYDVKM. The CDR3 is 15 amino acids. V shed 7 bases and J 11 bases; nucleotides not matched to a gene: 12. In DNA form, the CDR3 reads TGTGCCAGCAAACTACCACAGGGGGCAATGACACCCCTCCACTTT. It encodes CASKLPQGAMTPLHF.

This clonotype was picked up many times. The chain combines TRBV4-3 with TRBJ2-4, with D unresolved. V shed 1 base and J shed 5 bases, with 12 bases lying between them. Germline V gene data show CDR1 as LGHNA and CDR2 as YSLEER. CDR3 length equals 15 residues. CDR3 sequence (DNA): TGCGCCAGCAGCCAAGGACTCTTAATGGAAAACATTCAGTACTTC. The encoded protein is CASSQGLLMENIQYF.

This clonotype showed up many times. The chain recombines TRBV6-1 with TRBJ2-7, with TRBD2 matching 10 bases. The CDR3 contains 15 residues. J gave up 1 base and V 4 bases, and 4 bases lay outside the gene matches. Germline assignment: CDR1 MNHNS and CDR2 SASEGT. For the CDR3, the DNA is TGTGCCAGCAGTGCAGCGGGAGGGGCGTCCTACGAGCAGTACTTC. Amino acids: CASSAAGGASYEQYF.

The table lists this clonotype with a count of one. This sequence joins TRBV12-3 or TRBV12-4 and TRBJ2-4; no reliable D call. Trimming cost V 5 bases and J 1 base, with 21 bases left between them. The CDR3 covers 18 residues. The CDR3 protein is CASSQTPPGASAKNIQYF. The CDR3 nucleotides are TGTGCCAGCAGTCAAACCCCCCCAGGAGCTTCCGCCAAAAACATTCAGTACTTC.